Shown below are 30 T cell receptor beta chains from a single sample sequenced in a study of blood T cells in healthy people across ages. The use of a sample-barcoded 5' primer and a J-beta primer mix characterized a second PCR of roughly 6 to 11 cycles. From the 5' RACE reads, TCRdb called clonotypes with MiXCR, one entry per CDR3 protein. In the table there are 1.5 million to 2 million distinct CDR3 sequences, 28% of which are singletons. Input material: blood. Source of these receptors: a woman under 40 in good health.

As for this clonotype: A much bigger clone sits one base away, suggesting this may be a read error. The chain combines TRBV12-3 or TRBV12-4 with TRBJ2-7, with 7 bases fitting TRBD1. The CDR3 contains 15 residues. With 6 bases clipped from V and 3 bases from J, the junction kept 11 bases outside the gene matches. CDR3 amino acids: CASSRAGTEGYEQYF. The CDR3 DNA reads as TGTGCCAGCAGCCGGGCCGGGACAGAGGGCTACGAGCAGTACTTC.

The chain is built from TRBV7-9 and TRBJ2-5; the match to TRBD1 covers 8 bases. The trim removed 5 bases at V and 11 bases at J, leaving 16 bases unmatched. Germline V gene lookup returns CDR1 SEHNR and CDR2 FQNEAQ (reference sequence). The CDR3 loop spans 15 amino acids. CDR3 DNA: TGTGCCAGCAGCCCAGCAGGGGGCCCACCAAGCCTGCAGTACTTC. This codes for CASSPAGGPPSLQYF. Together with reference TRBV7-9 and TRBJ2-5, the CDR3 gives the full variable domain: DTGVSQNPRHKITKRGQNVTFRCDPISEHNRLYWYRQTLGQGPEFLTYFQNEAQLEKSRLLSDRFSAERPKGSFSTLEIQRTEQGDSAMYLCASSPAGGPPSLQYFGPGTRLLVL.

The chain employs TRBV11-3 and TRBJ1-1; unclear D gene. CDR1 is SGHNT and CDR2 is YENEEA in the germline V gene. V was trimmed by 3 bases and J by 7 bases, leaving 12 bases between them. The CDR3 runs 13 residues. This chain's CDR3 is CASSFVLNFEAFF. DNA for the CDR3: TGTGCCAGCAGCTTCGTCCTGAACTTTGAAGCTTTCTTT.

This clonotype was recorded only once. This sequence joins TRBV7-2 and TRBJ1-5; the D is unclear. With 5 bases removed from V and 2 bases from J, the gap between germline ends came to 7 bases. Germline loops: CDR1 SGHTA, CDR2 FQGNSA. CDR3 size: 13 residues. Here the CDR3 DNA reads TGTGCCAGCAGCGTAAACCGCAATCAGCCCCAGCATTTT. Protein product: CASSVNRNQPQHF. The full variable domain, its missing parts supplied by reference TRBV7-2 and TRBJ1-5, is GAGVSQSPSNKVTEKGKDVELRCDPISGHTALYWYRQSLGQGLEFLIYFQGNSAPDKSGLPSDRFSAERTGGSVSTLTIQRTQQEDSAVYLCASSVNRNQPQHFGDGTRLSIL.

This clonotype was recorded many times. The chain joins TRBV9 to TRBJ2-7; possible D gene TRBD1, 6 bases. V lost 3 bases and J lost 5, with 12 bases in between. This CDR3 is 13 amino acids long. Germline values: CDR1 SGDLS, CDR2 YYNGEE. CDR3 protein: CASSEGHGDEQYF. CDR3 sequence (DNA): TGTGCCAGCAGCGAGGGACACGGCGACGAGCAGTACTTC. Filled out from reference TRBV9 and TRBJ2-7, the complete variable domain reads DSGVTQTPKHLITATGQRVTLRCSPRSGDLSVYWYQQSLDQGLQFLIQYYNGEERAKGNILERFSAQQFPDLHSELNLSSLELGDSALYFCASSEGHGDEQYFGPGTRLTVT.

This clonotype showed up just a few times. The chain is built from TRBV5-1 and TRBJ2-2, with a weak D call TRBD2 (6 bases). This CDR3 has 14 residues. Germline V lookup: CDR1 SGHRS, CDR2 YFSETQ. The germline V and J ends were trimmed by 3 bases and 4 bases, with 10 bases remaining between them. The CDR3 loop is CASSSGEFTGELFF. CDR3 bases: TGCGCCAGCAGCTCGGGGGAATTCACCGGGGAGCTGTTTTTT. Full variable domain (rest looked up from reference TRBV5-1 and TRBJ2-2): KAGVTQTPRYLIKTRGQQVTLSCSPISGHRSVSWYQQTPGQGLQFLFEYFSETQRNKGNFPGRFSGRQFSNSRSEMNVSTLELGDSALYLCASSSGEFTGELFFGEGSRLTVL.

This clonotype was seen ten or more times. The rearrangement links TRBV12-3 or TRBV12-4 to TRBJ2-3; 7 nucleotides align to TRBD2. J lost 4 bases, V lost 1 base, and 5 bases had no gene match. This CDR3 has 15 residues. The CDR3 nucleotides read TGTGCCAGCAGTTTAGTGGCGGGGGTTGCAGATACGCAGTATTTT. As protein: CASSLVAGVADTQYF.

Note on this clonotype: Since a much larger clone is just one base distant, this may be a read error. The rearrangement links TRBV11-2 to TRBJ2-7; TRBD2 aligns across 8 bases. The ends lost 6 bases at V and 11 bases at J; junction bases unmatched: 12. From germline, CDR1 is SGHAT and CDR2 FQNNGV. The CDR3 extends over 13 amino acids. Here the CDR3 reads CASRGTTGTREYF. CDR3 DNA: TGTGCCAGCAGGGGCACTACCGGGACTAGGGAGTACTTC.

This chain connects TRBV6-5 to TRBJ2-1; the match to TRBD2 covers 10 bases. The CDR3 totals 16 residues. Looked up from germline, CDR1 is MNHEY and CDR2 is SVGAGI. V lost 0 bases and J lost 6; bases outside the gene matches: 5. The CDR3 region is CASSYSKVAGGNEQFF. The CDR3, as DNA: TGTGCCAGCAGTTACTCGAAGGTAGCGGGGGGCAATGAGCAGTTCTTC.

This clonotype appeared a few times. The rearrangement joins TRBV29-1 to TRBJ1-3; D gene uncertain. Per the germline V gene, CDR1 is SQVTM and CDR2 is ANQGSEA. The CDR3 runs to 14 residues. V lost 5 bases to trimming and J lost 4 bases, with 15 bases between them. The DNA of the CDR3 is TGCAGCGTTCGACCAGAGACGTGGGGAAACACCATATATTTT. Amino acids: CSVRPETWGNTIYF.

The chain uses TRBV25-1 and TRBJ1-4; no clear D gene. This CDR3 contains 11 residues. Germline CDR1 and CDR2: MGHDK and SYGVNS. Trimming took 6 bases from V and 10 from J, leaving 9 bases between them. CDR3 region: CASREEGKLFF. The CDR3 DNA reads TGTGCCAGCAGAGAGGAGGGAAAACTGTTTTTT.

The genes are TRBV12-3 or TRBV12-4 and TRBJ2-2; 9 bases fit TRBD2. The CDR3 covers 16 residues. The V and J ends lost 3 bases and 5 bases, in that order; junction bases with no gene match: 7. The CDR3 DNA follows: TGTGCCAGCAGTTTTACTGGCGGGGGGGCGACCGGGGAGCTGTTTTTT. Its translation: CASSFTGGGATGELFF.

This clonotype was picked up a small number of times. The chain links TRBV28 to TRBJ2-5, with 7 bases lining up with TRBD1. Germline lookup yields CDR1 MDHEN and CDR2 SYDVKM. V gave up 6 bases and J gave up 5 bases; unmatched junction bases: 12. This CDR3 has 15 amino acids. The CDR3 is CASRTDRAERETQYF. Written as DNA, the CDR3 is TGTGCCAGCAGAACCGACAGGGCGGAGAGGGAGACCCAGTACTTC.

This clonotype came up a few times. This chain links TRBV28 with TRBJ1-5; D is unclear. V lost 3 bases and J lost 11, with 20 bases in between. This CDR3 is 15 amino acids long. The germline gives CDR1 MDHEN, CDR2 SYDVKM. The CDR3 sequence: CASSLASIGYVAQHF. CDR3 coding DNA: TGTGCCAGCAGTTTGGCCTCGATAGGCTACGTAGCCCAGCATTTT.

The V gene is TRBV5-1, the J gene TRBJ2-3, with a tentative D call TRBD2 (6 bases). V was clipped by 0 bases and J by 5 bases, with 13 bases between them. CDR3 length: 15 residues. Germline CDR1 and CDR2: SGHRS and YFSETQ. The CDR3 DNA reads TGCGCCAGCAGCTTGGAGGCTAACGGGGGAGATACGCAGTATTTT. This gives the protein CASSLEANGGDTQYF. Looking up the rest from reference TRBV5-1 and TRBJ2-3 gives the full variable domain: KAGVTQTPRYLIKTRGQQVTLSCSPISGHRSVSWYQQTPGQGLQFLFEYFSETQRNKGNFPGRFSGRQFSNSRSEMNVSTLELGDSALYLCASSLEANGGDTQYFGPGTRLTVL.

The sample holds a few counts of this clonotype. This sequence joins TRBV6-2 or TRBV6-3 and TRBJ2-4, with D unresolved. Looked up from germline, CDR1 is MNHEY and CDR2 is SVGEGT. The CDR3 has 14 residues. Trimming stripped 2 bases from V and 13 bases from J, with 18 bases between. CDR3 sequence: CASSYAGSGSEQYF. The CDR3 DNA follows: TGTGCCAGCAGTTACGCCGGGTCCGGCTCTGAGCAGTACTTC.

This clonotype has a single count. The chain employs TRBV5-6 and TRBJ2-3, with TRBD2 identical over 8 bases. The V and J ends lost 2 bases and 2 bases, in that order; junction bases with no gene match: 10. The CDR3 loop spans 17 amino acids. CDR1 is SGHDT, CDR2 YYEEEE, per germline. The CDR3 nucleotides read TGTGCCAGCAGCTTACTTGGTACCGGGGGGGCCACAGATACGCAGTATTTT. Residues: CASSLLGTGGATDTQYF.

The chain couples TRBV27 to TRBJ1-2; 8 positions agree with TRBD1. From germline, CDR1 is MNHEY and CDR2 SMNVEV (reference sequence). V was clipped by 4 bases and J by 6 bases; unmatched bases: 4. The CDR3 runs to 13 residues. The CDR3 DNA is TGTGCCAGCAGTTCGGGACAGGCTAATGGCTACACCTTC. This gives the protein CASSSGQANGYTF.

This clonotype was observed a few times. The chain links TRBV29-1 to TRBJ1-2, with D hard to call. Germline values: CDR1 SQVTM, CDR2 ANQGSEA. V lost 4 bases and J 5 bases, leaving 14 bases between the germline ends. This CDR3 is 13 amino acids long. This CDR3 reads CSVADGQKYGYTF. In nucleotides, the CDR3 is TGCAGCGTTGCGGATGGGCAGAAATATGGCTACACCTTC.

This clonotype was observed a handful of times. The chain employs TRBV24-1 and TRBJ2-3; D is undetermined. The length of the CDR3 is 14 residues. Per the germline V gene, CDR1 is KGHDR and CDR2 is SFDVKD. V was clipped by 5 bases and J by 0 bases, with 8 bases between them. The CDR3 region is CATSGSRSTDTQYF. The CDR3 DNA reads TGTGCCACCAGTGGTTCCCGGAGCACAGATACGCAGTATTTT.

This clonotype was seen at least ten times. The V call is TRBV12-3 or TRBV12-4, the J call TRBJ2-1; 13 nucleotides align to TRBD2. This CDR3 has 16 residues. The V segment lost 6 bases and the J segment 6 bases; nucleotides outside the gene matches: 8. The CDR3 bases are TGTGCCAGCAGCCCAACAGGACTAGCGGGAGTCAATGAGCAGTTCTTC. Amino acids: CASSPTGLAGVNEQFF.

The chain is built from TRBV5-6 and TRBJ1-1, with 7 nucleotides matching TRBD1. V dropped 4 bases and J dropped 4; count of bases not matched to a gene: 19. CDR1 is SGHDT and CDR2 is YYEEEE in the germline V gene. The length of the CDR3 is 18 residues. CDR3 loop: CASSPLVLRGPGGTEAFF. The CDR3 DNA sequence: TGTGCCAGCAGCCCATTGGTTCTACGGGGGCCAGGGGGCACTGAAGCTTTCTTT.

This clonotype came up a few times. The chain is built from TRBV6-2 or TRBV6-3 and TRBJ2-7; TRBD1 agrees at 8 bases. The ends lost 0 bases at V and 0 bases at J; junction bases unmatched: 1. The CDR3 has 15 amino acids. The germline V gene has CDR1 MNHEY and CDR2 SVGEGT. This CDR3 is CASSYSTGDSYEQYF. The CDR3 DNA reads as TGTGCCAGCAGTTACTCGACAGGGGACTCCTACGAGCAGTACTTC.

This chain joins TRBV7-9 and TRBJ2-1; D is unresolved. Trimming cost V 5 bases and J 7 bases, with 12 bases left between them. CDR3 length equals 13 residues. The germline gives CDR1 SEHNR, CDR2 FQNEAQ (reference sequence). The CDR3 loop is CASSPLIGNEQFF. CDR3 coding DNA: TGTGCCAGCAGCCCTCTAATAGGGAATGAGCAGTTCTTC. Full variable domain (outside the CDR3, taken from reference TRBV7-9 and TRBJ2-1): DTGVSQNPRHKITKRGQNVTFRCDPISEHNRLYWYRQTLGQGPEFLTYFQNEAQLEKSRLLSDRFSAERPKGSFSTLEIQRTEQGDSAMYLCASSPLIGNEQFFGPGTRLTVL.

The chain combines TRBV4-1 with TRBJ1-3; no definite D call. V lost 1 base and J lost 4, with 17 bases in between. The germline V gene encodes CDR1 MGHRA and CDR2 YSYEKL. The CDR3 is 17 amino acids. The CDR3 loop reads CASSQAPAGRAGNTIYF. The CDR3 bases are TGCGCCAGCAGCCAAGCCCCCGCTGGTAGAGCGGGAAACACCATATATTTT.

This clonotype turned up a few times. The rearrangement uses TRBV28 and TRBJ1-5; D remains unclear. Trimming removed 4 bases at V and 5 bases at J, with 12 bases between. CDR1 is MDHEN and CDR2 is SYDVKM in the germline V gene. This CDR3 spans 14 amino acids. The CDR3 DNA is TGTGCCAGCAGTTCGGGTGAAGACCATCAGCCCCAGCATTTT. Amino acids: CASSSGEDHQPQHF.

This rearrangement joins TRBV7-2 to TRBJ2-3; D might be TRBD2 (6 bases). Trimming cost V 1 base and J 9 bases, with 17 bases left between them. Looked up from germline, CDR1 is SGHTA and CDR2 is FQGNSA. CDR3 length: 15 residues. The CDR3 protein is CASSLGPAGPETQYF. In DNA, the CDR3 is TGTGCCAGCAGCTTAGGGCCAGCGGGCCCCGAGACGCAGTATTTT. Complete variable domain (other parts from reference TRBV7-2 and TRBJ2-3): GAGVSQSPSNKVTEKGKDVELRCDPISGHTALYWYRQSLGQGLEFLIYFQGNSAPDKSGLPSDRFSAERTGGSVSTLTIQRTQQEDSAVYLCASSLGPAGPETQYFGPGTRLTVL.

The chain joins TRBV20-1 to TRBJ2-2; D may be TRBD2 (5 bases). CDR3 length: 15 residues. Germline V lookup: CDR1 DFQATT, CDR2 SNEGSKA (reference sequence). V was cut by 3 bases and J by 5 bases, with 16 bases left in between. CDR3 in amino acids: CSASSGLIRTGELFF. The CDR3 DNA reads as TGCAGTGCTAGCAGCGGCCTGATTCGGACCGGGGAGCTGTTTTTT.

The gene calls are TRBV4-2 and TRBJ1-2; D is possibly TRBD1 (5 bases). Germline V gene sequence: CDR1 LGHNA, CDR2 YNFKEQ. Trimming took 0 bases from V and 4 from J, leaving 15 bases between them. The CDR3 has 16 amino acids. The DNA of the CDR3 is TGTGCCAGCAGCCAAGAGGTACAGGTTCGCCGCTATGGCTACACCTTC. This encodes CASSQEVQVRRYGYTF.

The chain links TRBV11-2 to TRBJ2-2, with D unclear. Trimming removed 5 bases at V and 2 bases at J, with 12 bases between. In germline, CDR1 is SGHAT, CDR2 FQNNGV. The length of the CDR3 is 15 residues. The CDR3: CASSTPTQNTGELFF. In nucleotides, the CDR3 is TGTGCCAGCAGCACCCCGACTCAAAACACCGGGGAGCTGTTTTTT.